What follows are 7 T cell receptor beta chains derived from one specimen sequenced in a study of blood T cell repertoires in COVID-19. Only in-frame clones appear in the TCRdb table, and some are missing; sequencing was by immunoSEQ multiplex PCR. The sample holds over 200,000 clones, around 90% seen once. What was sequenced was peripheral blood. The receptors were sampled from a man aged 55 to 70 with COVID-19, enrolled during active disease.

The rearrangement links TRBV7-9 to TRBJ1-2; TRBD1 matches at 7 bases. The V gene's germline CDR1 is SEHNR and CDR2 FQNEAQ (reference sequence). There are 13 residues in the CDR3. V shed 5 bases and J 6 bases; nucleotides not matched to a gene: 6. CDR3 region: CASSATGANGYTF. The CDR3 DNA is TGTGCCAGCAGCGCAACAGGGGCAAATGGCTACACCTTC.

This chain connects TRBV6-5 to TRBJ1-6; D is perhaps TRBD1 (5 bases). Looked up from germline, CDR1 is MNHEY and CDR2 is SVGAGI. The CDR3 spans 14 residues. Between the trimmed V and J ends, which lost 2 bases and 14 bases, there was a span of 16 bases. The CDR3 DNA reads TGTGCCAGCAGTTACACTACAACAGGACTAGCCCTCCACTTT. Its translation: CASSYTTTGLALHF.

The chain uses TRBV19 and TRBJ1-4; D is uncertain. The CDR3 contains 15 residues. Germline CDR1 is LNHDA and CDR2 is SQIVND (reference sequence). V dropped 2 bases and J dropped 1 base, with 8 bases sitting between them. CDR3: CASSISRLTNEKLFF. In DNA, the CDR3 is TGTGCCAGTAGTATATCTCGGTTAACTAATGAAAAACTGTTTTTT.

The V and J genes are TRBV5-1 and TRBJ2-5, with TRBD2 matching over 13 bases. Germline CDR1 SGHRS, CDR2 YFSETQ. V lost 7 bases to trimming and J lost 5 bases; unmatched junction nucleotides: 5. This CDR3 has 14 amino acids. CDR3 protein: CASALAGGPETQYF. The CDR3 DNA sequence: TGCGCCAGCGCACTAGCGGGGGGGCCGGAGACCCAGTACTTC.

This sequence joins TRBV19 and TRBJ1-5, with a weak D call TRBD1 (5 bases). The CDR3 extends over 18 amino acids. Trimming shortened V by 5 bases and J by 2 bases, and 22 bases separated the two germline ends. CDR1 is LNHDA and CDR2 is SQIVND in the germline V gene (reference sequence). CDR3 nucleotides: TGTGCCAGTAGTCCAGGAAGAAACCAGGGATCTGGCAATCAGCCCCAGCATTTT. Translated, it gives CASSPGRNQGSGNQPQHF.

V is TRBV11-2 and J is TRBJ2-1; TRBD2 matches 10 bases. This CDR3 has 15 residues. V was pared by 4 bases and J by 12 bases, with 12 bases of the junction left unmatched. Germline loops: CDR1 SGHAT, CDR2 FQNNGV. The CDR3 nucleotides read TGTGCCAGCAGCTCGCCGGGACTAGCGTCGGCTGGGCAGTTCTTC. This sequence encodes CASSSPGLASAGQFF.

The V and J genes are TRBV7-3 and TRBJ2-1, with D unresolved. V was clipped by 5 bases and J by 1 base, with 9 bases between them. The length of the CDR3 is 14 residues. The germline V gene has CDR1 SGHTA and CDR2 FQGTGA. CDR3 in amino acids: CASSPPGSYNEQFF. CDR3 in DNA: TGTGCCAGCAGCCCGCCAGGATCCTACAATGAGCAGTTCTTC.